Listed below are T cell receptor beta chains from one sample, sequenced in a study of T cell repertoires in cytomegalovirus infection. Using its own MiXCR run on the reads, TCRdb lists one record per CDR3 protein. The sample lists hundreds of thousands of distinct CDR3 sequences; roughly 35% were seen once. The sequenced sample consisted of PBMCs. All receptors come from a human donor in good health (CMV status not recorded). Some clones in this sample may be carry-over from other donors' samples. Both conserved end residues are part of each CDR3. A D gene is named only where the DNA matches it firmly. Clone size, where shown, is once, few, many, or a class for clones that have expanded.

size	V	J	D	CDR3	DNA
many	TRBV6-1	TRBJ2-6	NA	CASSVEFSGANVLTF	TGTGCCAGCAGTGTAGAGTTCTCTGGGGCCAACGTCCTGACTTTC
NA	TRBV28	TRBJ1-5	NA	CASSFSSQPQHF	TGTGCCAGCAGTTTTAGTAGTCAGCCCCAGCATTTT
once	TRBV28	TRBJ1-2	NA	CASSAGGDYYGYTF	TGTGCCAGCAGTGCAGGCGGTGATTACTATGGCTACACCTTC
many	TRBV4-2	TRBJ2-7	NA	CASSQVGIYEQYF	TGTGCCAGCAGCCAAGTAGGGATCTACGAGCAGTACTTC
NA	TRBV20-1	TRBJ1-1	NA	CSAPGTTEAFF	TGCAGTGCCCCGGGGACCACTGAAGCTTTCTTT
NA	TRBV28	TRBJ1-4	NA	CASSFLREKLFF	TGTGCCAGCAGTTTTCTCCGGGAAAAACTGTTTTTT
few	TRBV6-2/TRBV6-3	TRBJ1-5	NA	CASSYEASRGFRGNQPQHF	TGTGCCAGCAGTTATGAGGCATCCCGAGGTTTTAGGGGCAATCAGCCCCAGCATTTT
few	TRBV7-2	TRBJ1-5	NA	CASSLVWSNNQPQHF	TGTGCCAGCAGCTTAGTGTGGTCAAACAATCAGCCCCAGCATTTT
NA	TRBV19	TRBJ1-3	TRBD1	CASSTADRGQGNTIYF	TGTGCCAGTAGTACCGCGGACAGGGGGCAAGGAAACACCATATATTTT
NA	TRBV12-3/TRBV12-4	TRBJ2-3	TRBD1	CASSLRGQADTQYF	TGTGCCAGCAGTTTAAGGGGGCAGGCAGATACGCAGTATTTT
few	TRBV20-1	TRBJ2-5	TRBD2	CSARLTSGRQETQYF	TGCAGTGCTAGATTGACTAGCGGGAGACAAGAGACCCAGTACTTC
NA	TRBV7-8	TRBJ2-1	TRBD2	CANSLRGDLSYNEQFF	TGTGCCAACAGCCTCCGGGGGGACCTTTCCTACAATGAGCAGTTCTTC
few	TRBV7-9	TRBJ1-5	NA	CASSRGTTSSQPQHF	TGTGCCAGCAGCCGGGGAACTACTTCAAGTCAGCCCCAGCATTTT
NA	TRBV9	TRBJ1-6	TRBD1	CASSPQGTGGYNSPLHF	TGTGCCAGCAGCCCCCAAGGGACAGGGGGCTATAATTCACCCCTCCACTTT
few	TRBV15	TRBJ2-3	NA	CATSGAGTDTQYF	TGTGCCACCAGCGGGGCAGGGACAGATACGCAGTATTTT
NA	TRBV29-1	TRBJ1-1	TRBD1	CSVDRVEAFF	TGCAGCGTCGACAGGGTCGAAGCTTTCTTT
NA	TRBV20-1	TRBJ2-1	NA	CSSRDTPEQFF	TGCAGTTCTAGAGATACCCCTGAGCAGTTCTTC
few	TRBV29-1	TRBJ1-2	NA	CSVSEFTGFYTF	TGCAGCGTCTCCGAGTTTACAGGATTCTACACCTTC
NA	TRBV6-1	TRBJ1-2	NA	CASSERGPYGYTF	TGTGCCAGCAGTGAAAGAGGGCCCTATGGCTACACCTTC
few	TRBV28	TRBJ2-7	NA	CASTGHRRIGEQYF	TGTGCCAGCACCGGACACCGACGTATAGGCGAGCAGTACTTC
NA	TRBV2	TRBJ2-3	NA	CASSRSSVFTDTQYF	TGTGCCAGCAGCCGAAGCTCGGTCTTCACAGATACGCAGTATTTT
NA	TRBV29-1	TRBJ2-3	NA	CSVGELENTDTPYF	TGCAGCGTTGGGGAACTCGAAAACACAGATACGCCGTATTTT